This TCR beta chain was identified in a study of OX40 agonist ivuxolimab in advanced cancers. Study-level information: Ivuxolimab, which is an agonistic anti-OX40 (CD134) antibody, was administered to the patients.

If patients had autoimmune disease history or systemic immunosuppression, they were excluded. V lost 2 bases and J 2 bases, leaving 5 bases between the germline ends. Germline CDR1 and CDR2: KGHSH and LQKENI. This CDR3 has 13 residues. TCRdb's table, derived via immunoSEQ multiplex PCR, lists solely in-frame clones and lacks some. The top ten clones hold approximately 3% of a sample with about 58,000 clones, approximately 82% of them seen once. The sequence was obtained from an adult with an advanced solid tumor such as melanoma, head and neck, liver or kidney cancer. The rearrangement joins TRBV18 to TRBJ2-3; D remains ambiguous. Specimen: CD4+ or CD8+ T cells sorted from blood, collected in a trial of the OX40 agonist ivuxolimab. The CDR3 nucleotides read TGTGCCAGCTCACCAGCCTCCACAGATACGCAGTATTTT. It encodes CASSPASTDTQYF.